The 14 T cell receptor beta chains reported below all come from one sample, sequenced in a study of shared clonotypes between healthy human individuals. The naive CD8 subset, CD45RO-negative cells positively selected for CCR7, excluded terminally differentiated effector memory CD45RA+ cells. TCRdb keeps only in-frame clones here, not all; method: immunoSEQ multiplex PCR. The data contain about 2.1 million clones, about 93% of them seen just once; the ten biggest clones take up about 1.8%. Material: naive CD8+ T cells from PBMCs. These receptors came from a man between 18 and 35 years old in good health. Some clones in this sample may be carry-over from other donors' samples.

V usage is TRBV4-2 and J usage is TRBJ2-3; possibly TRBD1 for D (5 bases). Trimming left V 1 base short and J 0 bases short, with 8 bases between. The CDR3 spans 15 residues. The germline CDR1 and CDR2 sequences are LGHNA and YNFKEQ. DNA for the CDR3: TGTGCCAGCAGCCAAGTCGACAGAAGCACAGATACGCAGTATTTT. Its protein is CASSQVDRSTDTQYF.

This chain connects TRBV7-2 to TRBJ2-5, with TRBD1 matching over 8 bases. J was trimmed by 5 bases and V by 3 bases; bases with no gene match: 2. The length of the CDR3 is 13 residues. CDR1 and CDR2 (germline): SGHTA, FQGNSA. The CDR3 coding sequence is TGTGCCAGCAGCTTGGACAGGGTTGAGACCCAGTACTTC. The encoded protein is CASSLDRVETQYF.

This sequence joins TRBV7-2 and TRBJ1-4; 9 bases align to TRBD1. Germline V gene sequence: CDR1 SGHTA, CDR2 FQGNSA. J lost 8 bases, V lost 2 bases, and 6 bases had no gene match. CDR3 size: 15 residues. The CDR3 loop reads CASSLPGQGGEKLFF. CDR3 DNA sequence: TGTGCCAGCAGCTTACCGGGACAGGGAGGGGAAAAACTGTTTTTT.

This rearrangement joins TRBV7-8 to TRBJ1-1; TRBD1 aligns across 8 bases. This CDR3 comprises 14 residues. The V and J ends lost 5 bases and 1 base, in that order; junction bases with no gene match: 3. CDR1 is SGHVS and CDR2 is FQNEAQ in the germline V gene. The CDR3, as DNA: TGTGCCAGCAGCCAGGACAGGGCGAACACTGAAGCTTTCTTT. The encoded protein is CASSQDRANTEAFF.

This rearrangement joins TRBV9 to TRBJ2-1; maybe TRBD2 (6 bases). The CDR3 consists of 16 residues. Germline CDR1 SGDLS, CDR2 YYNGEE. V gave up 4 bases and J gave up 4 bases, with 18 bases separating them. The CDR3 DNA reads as TGTGCCAGCAGCCCCGAGTATGGAGGGCCATACAATGAGCAGTTCTTC. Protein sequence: CASSPEYGGPYNEQFF.

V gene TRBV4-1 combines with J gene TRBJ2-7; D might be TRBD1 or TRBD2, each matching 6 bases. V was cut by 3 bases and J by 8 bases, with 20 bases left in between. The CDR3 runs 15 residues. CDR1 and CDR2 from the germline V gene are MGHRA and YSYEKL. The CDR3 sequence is CASSHLFPGAPQQYF. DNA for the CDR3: TGCGCCAGCAGCCACCTCTTTCCGGGGGCGCCCCAGCAGTACTTC.

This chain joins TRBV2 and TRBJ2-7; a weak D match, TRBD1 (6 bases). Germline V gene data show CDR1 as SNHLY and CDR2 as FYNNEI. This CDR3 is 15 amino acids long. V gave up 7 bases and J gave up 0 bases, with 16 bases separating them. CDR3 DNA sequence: TGTGCCAGCAACTCCAGGGGCGAAAGCTCCTACGAGCAGTACTTC. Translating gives CASNSRGESSYEQYF.

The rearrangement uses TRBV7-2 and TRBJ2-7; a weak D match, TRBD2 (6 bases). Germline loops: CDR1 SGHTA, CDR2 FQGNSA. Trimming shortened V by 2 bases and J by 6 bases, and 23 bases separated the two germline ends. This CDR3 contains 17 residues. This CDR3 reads CASSLSGLGPGGFEQYF. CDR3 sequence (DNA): TGTGCCAGCAGCTTATCTGGTTTGGGGCCCGGAGGGTTCGAGCAGTACTTC.

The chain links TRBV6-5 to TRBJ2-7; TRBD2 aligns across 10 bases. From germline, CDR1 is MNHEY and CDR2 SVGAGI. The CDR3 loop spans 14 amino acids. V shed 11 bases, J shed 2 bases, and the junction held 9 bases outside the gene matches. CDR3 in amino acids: CAYDLAGEPYEQYF. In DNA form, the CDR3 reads TGTGCCTACGACCTAGCGGGAGAACCCTACGAGCAGTACTTC.

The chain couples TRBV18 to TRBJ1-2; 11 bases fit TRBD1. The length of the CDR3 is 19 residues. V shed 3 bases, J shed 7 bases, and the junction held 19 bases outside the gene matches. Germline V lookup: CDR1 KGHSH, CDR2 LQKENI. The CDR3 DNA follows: TGTGCCAGCTCACCCGGACAGGGGGCCGATCTAAGGTTAATACTTGGCTACACCTTC. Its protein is CASSPGQGADLRLILGYTF.

The CDR3 DNA reads TGTGCCAGCAGCGCGCCCCGGGACAGGGAGGACTATGGCTACACCTTC. The encoded protein is CASSAPRDREDYGYTF. The chain links TRBV9 to TRBJ1-2; TRBD1 matches at 9 bases. Germline lookup yields CDR1 SGDLS and CDR2 YYNGEE. V was clipped by 3 bases and J by 3 bases; unmatched bases: 9. The CDR3 spans 16 residues. The complete variable domain, with remaining parts taken from reference TRBV9 and TRBJ1-2, reads DSGVTQTPKHLITATGQRVTLRCSPRSGDLSVYWYQQSLDQGLQFLIQYYNGEERAKGNILERFSAQQFPDLHSELNLSSLELGDSALYFCASSAPRDREDYGYTFGSGTRLTVV.

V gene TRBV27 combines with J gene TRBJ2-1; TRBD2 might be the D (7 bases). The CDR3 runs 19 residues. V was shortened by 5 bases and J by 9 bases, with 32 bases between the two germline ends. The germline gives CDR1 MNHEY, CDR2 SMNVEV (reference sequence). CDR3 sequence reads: CASSPSRGDAGDLLSEQFF. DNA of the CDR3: TGTGCCAGCAGTCCCAGCAGGGGTGATGCGGGAGATCTGCTGAGTGAGCAGTTCTTC.

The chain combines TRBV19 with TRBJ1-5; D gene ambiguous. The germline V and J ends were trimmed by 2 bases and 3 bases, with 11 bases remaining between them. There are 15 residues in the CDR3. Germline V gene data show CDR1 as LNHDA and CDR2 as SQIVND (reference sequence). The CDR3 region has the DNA TGTGCCAGTAGTATAAGTTCCAGGACCAATCAGCCCCAGCATTTT. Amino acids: CASSISSRTNQPQHF.

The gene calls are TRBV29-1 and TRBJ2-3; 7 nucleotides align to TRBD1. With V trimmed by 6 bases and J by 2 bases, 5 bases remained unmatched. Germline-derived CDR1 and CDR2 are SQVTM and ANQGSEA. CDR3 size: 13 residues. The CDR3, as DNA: TGCAGCGTAAACGGACAGGACACAGATACGCAGTATTTT. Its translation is CSVNGQDTDTQYF.